This is a list of T cell receptor beta chains from one sample in a study of T cell repertoires in cytomegalovirus infection. No antigen has been identified for these receptors. TCRdb reanalysed the reads using MiXCR and keeps one entry per CDR3 protein. Of 650,000 to 900,000 distinct CDR3 sequences in the sample, less than 35% are singletons; the top ten hold around 12%. The input for sequencing was cultured CD8+ T cells from PBMCs, taken from culture after CMV antigen stimulation. The receptors stem from a human donor in good health (CMV status not recorded). Some clones in this sample may be carry-over from other donors' samples. The CDR3 runs from the conserved cysteine through the conserved F or W. A D gene is named only where the DNA matches it firmly. Clone size is given for some rows only: seen once, a few or many times, or a class if the clone is expanded.

j_call: TRBJ2-4
v_call: TRBV6-8
d_call: NA
clone_size: few
cdr3_aa: CASSYSIWEAKNIQYF
cdr3_nt: TGTGCCAGCAGTTACTCGATCTGGGAGGCCAAAAACATTCAGTACTTC

j_call: TRBJ1-6
v_call: TRBV7-8
d_call: NA
clone_size: few
cdr3_aa: CASSFKGKEGGSSPLHF
cdr3_nt: TGTGCCAGCAGCTTTAAGGGGAAAGAGGGTGGTAGTTCACCCCTCCACTTT

j_call: TRBJ1-2
v_call: TRBV27
d_call: NA
clone_size: NA
cdr3_aa: CASSVTGPNYGYTF
cdr3_nt: TGTGCCAGCAGTGTCACAGGCCCTAACTATGGCTACACCTTC

j_call: TRBJ1-6
v_call: TRBV24-1
d_call: NA
clone_size: few
cdr3_aa: CATSDSGLDGSPLHF
cdr3_nt: TGTGCCACCAGTGACAGTGGACTAGATGGTTCACCCCTCCACTTT

j_call: TRBJ2-3
v_call: TRBV5-4
d_call: TRBD1
clone_size: NA
cdr3_aa: CASSRPGTGGDTQYF
cdr3_nt: TGTGCCAGCAGCCGCCCCGGGACAGGGGGAGATACGCAGTATTTT

j_call: TRBJ2-6
v_call: TRBV11-3
d_call: NA
clone_size: NA
cdr3_aa: CASSSRSGSGANVLTF
cdr3_nt: TGTGCCAGCAGCTCCAGGTCGGGTTCTGGGGCCAACGTCCTGACTTTC

j_call: TRBJ2-3
v_call: TRBV7-2
d_call: TRBD2
clone_size: many
cdr3_aa: CASSLESGGPSTDTQYF
cdr3_nt: TGTGCCAGCAGCTTAGAGAGCGGGGGTCCTAGCACAGATACGCAGTATTTT

j_call: TRBJ1-2
v_call: TRBV29-1
d_call: TRBD1
clone_size: NA
cdr3_aa: CSVQGRHYGYTF
cdr3_nt: TGCAGCGTACAGGGGCGCCACTATGGCTACACCTTC

j_call: TRBJ1-2
v_call: TRBV27
d_call: TRBD1
clone_size: few
cdr3_aa: CASSLSQGAQRIYGYTF
cdr3_nt: TGTGCCAGCAGTTTAAGTCAGGGGGCGCAAAGGATTTATGGCTACACCTTC

j_call: TRBJ2-1
v_call: TRBV5-1
d_call: NA
clone_size: NA
cdr3_aa: CASSLAPIRPSSYNEQFF
cdr3_nt: TGCGCCAGCAGCTTGGCCCCCATCAGGCCTAGCTCCTACAATGAGCAGTTCTTC

j_call: TRBJ2-1
v_call: TRBV5-1
d_call: TRBD2
clone_size: few
cdr3_aa: CASSLSGTNLIPMFF
cdr3_nt: TGCGCCAGCAGCTTGTCAGGGACTAACCTCATCCCCATGTTCTTC

j_call: TRBJ2-1
v_call: TRBV7-9
d_call: TRBD1
clone_size: few
cdr3_aa: CASSSGQGVNEQFF
cdr3_nt: TGTGCCAGCAGCTCGGGACAGGGGGTCAATGAGCAGTTCTTC

j_call: TRBJ2-1
v_call: TRBV19
d_call: NA
clone_size: NA
cdr3_aa: CASSSLTVYNEQFF
cdr3_nt: TGTGCCAGTAGTTCATTGACAGTCTACAATGAGCAGTTCTTC

j_call: TRBJ1-1
v_call: TRBV28
d_call: NA
clone_size: NA
cdr3_aa: CASSPLAAEAFF
cdr3_nt: TGTGCCAGCAGTCCCCTGGCGGCTGAAGCTTTCTTT

j_call: TRBJ2-5
v_call: TRBV7-9
d_call: TRBD2
clone_size: few
cdr3_aa: CASSLALGTSGVSGETQYF
cdr3_nt: TGTGCCAGCAGCTTAGCGCTTGGGACTAGCGGGGTATCAGGAGAGACCCAGTACTTC

j_call: TRBJ1-5
v_call: TRBV4-1
d_call: NA
clone_size: NA
cdr3_aa: CASSQQGGNQPQHF
cdr3_nt: TGCGCCAGCAGCCAACAGGGAGGCAATCAGCCCCAGCATTTT

j_call: TRBJ2-1
v_call: TRBV20-1
d_call: NA
clone_size: few
cdr3_aa: CSARDPRQDSYNEQFF
cdr3_nt: TGCAGTGCTAGAGATCCGCGACAGGATAGCTACAATGAGCAGTTCTTC

j_call: TRBJ1-2
v_call: TRBV4-1
d_call: TRBD1
clone_size: NA
cdr3_aa: CASSQDVGQGAYGYTF
cdr3_nt: TGCGCCAGCAGCCAAGATGTCGGACAGGGGGCCTATGGCTACACCTTC

j_call: TRBJ1-2
v_call: TRBV3-1
d_call: NA
clone_size: NA
cdr3_aa: CASSQVVGEGGYTF
cdr3_nt: TGCGCCAGCAGCCAAGTGGTCGGGGAAGGGGGCTACACCTTC

j_call: TRBJ1-6
v_call: TRBV6-5
d_call: NA
clone_size: many
cdr3_aa: CASSYQGRVWSPLHF
cdr3_nt: TGTGCCAGCAGTTACCAGGGGCGGGTTTGGTCACCCCTCCACTTT

j_call: TRBJ2-5
v_call: TRBV20-1
d_call: TRBD1
clone_size: NA
cdr3_aa: CSASPRDRGYLQETQYF
cdr3_nt: TGCAGTGCTAGCCCCCGGGACAGGGGTTACCTCCAAGAGACCCAGTACTTC

j_call: TRBJ1-4
v_call: TRBV27
d_call: NA
clone_size: few
cdr3_aa: CASSSTPASGAANEKLFF
cdr3_nt: TGTGCCAGCAGTTCAACGCCGGCTTCGGGGGCAGCTAATGAAAAACTGTTTTTT